This TCR beta chain was sequenced in a study of blood T cell repertoires in COVID-19. Background on the study: The United States, Italy and Spain supplied acute and convalescent COVID-19 samples.

Per the study methods: The authors estimated nucleated cell counts from reference gene primer amplification. Clones were read by immunoSEQ multiplex PCR, and TCRdb kept only the in-frame ones, dropping some. V, J and clone size derive from that table, while D and trimming were established from the DNA sequence. The sample holds fewer than 80,000 clones, about 80% seen once. V shed 6 bases, J shed 11 bases, and the junction held 7 bases outside the gene matches. The germline gives CDR1 SGHAT, CDR2 FQNNGV. The length of the CDR3 is 14 residues. This sequence originates from a man aged 55 to 70 with COVID-19, enrolled during active disease. The chain uses TRBV11-2 and TRBJ1-4; 12 nucleotides agree with TRBD1. The sequencing sample was made of peripheral blood. CDR3 in amino acids: CASRSGTGGGKLFF. The CDR3 region has the DNA TGTGCCAGCAGGTCCGGGACAGGGGGCGGGAAACTGTTTTTT.